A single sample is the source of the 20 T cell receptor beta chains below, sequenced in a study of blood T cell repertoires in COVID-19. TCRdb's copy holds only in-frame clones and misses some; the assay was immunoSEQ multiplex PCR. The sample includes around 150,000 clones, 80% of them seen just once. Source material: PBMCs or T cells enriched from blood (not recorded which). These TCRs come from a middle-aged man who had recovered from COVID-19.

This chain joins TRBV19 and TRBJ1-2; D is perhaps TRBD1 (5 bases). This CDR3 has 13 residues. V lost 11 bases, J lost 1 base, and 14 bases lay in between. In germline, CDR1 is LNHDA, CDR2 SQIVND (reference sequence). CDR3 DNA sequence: TGTGCCGAGGGGCGGGGTCATAACTATGGCTACACCTTC. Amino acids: CAEGRGHNYGYTF.

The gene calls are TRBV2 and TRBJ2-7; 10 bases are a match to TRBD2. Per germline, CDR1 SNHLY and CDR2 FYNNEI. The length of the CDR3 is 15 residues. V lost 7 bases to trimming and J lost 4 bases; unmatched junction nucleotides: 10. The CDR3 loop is CASTERTSGFYEQYV. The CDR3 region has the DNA TGTGCCAGCACGGAGAGGACTAGCGGATTTTACGAGCAGTACGTC.

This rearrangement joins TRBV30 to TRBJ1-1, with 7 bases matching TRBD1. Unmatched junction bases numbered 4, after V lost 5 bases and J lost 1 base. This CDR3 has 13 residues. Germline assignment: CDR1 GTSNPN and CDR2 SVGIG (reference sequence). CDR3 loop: CAWGRQGNTEAFF. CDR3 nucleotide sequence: TGTGCCTGGGGCCGACAGGGGAACACTGAAGCTTTCTTT.

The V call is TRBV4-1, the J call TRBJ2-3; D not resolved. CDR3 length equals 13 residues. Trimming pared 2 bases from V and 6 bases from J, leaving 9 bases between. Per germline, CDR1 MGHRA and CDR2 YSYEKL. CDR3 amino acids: CASSQRVSDTQYF. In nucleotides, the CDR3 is TGCGCCAGCAGCCAACGTGTGTCCGATACGCAGTATTTT.

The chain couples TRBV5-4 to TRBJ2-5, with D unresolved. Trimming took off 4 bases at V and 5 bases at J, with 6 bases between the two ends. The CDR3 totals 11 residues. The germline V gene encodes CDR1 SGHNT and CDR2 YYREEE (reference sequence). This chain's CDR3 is CASSGAETQYF. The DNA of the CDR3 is TGTGCCAGCAGCGGAGCCGAGACCCAGTACTTC.

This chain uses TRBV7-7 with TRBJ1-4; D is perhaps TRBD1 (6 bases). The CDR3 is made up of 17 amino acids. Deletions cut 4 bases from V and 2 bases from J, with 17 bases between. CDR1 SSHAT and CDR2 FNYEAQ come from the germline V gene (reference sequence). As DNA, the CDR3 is TGTGCCAGCAGCTCAGGGGAGCAGGGAGGGACTAATGAAAAACTGTTTTTT. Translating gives CASSSGEQGGTNEKLFF.

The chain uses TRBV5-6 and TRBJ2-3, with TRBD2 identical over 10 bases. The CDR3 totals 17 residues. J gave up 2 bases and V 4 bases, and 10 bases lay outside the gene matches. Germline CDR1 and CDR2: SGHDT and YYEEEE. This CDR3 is CASSLTLGLAATDTQYF. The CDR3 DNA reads TGTGCCAGCAGCCTAACCCTCGGACTAGCGGCCACAGATACGCAGTATTTT.

The CDR3 is CASRGQSETQYF. The CDR3 DNA reads TGTGCCAGCAGGGGACAGAGTGAGACCCAGTACTTC. This chain joins TRBV2 and TRBJ2-5; 7 bases are a match to TRBD1. Per the germline V gene, CDR1 is SNHLY and CDR2 is FYNNEI. Trimming cost V 6 bases and J 5 bases; bases outside gene matches: 3. CDR3 length: 12 amino acids. The full variable domain, rest sourced from reference TRBV2 and TRBJ2-5, is EPEVTQTPSHQVTQMGQEVILRCVPISNHLYFYWYRQILGQKVEFLVSFYNNEISEKSEIFDDQFSVERPDGSNFTLKIRSTKLEDSAMYFCASRGQSETQYFGPGTRLLVL.

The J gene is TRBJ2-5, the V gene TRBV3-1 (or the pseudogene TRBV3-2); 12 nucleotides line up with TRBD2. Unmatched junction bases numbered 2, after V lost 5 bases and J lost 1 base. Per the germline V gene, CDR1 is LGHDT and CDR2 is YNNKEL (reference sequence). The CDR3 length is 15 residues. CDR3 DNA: TGTGCCAGCAGCGCACTAGCGGGGGGCCAAGAGACCCAGTACTTC. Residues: CASSALAGGQETQYF.

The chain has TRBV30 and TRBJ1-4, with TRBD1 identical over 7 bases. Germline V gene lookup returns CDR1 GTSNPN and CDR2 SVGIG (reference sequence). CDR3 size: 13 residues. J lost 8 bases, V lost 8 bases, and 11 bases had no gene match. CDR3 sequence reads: CAADTGEGEKLFF. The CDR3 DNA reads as TGTGCCGCCGATACAGGGGAAGGCGAAAAACTGTTTTTT.

This chain's CDR3 is CASSPSGGSGLGAYNEQFF. The CDR3 nucleotides are TGTGCCAGCTCGCCGAGCGGGGGGTCCGGTTTGGGTGCCTACAATGAGCAGTTCTTC. The chain carries TRBV11-2 and TRBJ2-1; TRBD2 aligns across 9 bases. The germline gives CDR1 SGHAT, CDR2 FQNNGV. The CDR3 spans 19 residues. Trimming cost V 8 bases and J 2 bases; bases outside gene matches: 19.

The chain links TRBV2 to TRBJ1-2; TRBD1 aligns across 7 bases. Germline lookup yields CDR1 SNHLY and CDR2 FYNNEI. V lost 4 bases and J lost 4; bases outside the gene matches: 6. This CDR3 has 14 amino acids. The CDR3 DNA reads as TGTGCCAGCAGTGGTAGACAGGGCGTCTATGGCTACACCTTC. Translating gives CASSGRQGVYGYTF.

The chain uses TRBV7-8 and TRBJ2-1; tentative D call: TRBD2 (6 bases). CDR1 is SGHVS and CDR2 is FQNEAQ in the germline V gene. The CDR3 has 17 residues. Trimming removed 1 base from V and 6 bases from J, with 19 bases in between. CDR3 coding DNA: TGTGCCAGCAGCTTAGGGCGGGGCCCCTCCCTTTTCAATGAGCAGTTCTTC. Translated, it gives CASSLGRGPSLFNEQFF.

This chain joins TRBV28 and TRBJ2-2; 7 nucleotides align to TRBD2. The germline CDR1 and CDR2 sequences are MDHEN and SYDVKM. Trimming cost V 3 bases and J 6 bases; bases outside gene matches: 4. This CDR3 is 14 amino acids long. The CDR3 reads CASSFWEGSGELFF. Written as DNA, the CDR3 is TGTGCCAGCAGTTTCTGGGAGGGATCCGGGGAGCTGTTTTTT. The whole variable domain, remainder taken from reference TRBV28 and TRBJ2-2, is DVKVTQSSRYLVKRTGEKVFLECVQDMDHENMFWYRQDPGLGLRLIYFSYDVKMKEKGDIPEGYSVSREKKERFSLILESASTNQTSMYLCASSFWEGSGELFFGEGSRLTVL.

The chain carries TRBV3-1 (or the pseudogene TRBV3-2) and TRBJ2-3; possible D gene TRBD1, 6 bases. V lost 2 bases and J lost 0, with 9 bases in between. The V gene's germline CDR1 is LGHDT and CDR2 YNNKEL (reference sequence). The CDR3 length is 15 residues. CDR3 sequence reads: CASSQWQGSTDTQYF. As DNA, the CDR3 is TGTGCCAGCAGCCAATGGCAGGGGAGCACAGATACGCAGTATTTT.

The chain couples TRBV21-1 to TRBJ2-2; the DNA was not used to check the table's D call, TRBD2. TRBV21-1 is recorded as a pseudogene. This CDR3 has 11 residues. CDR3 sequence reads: CASSKLGELFF. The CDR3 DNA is TGTGCCAGCAGCAAACTGGGGGAGCTGTTTTTT.

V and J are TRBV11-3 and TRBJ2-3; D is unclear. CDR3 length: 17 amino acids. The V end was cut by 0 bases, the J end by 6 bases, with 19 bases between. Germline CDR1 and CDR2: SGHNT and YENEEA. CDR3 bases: TGTGCCAGCAGCTTAGATGCTCAACCAAAAACTCTGGATACGCAGTATTTT. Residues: CASSLDAQPKTLDTQYF.

The CDR3 nucleotides are TGTGCCATCTCGGGAAACTATGGCTACACCTTC. This encodes CAISGNYGYTF. The chain combines TRBV10-3 with TRBJ1-2; D ambiguous. The germline CDR1 and CDR2 sequences are ENHRY and SYGVKD. Trimming removed 8 bases at V and 2 bases at J, with 6 bases between. The CDR3 contains 11 residues.

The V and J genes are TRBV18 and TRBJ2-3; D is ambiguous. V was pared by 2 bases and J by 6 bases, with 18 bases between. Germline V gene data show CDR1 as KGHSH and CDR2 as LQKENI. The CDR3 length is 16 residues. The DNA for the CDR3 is TGTGCCAGCTCACCAGTGACCTCCCGTAGGCGGGATACGCAGTATTTT. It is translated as CASSPVTSRRRDTQYF.

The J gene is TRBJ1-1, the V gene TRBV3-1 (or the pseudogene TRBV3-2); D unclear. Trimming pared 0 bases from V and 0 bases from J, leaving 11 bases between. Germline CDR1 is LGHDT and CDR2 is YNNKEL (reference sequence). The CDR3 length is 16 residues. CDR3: CASSQEASILNTEAFF. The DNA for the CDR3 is TGTGCCAGCAGCCAAGAGGCCTCGATATTGAACACTGAAGCTTTCTTT.